The following is a TCR beta chain sequence with its context. Molecular barcoding with unique molecular identifiers was used for the TCRbeta library. TCRdb re-called the PCR reads with MiXCR, one entry per CDR3 protein. The sample gives some 500,000 distinct CDR3 sequences, around 16% of which show up once; 2.5% to 3.5% is in the top ten. This specimen belongs to a study of T-cell reconstitution after alpha-beta-depleted transplantation in children. This CDR3 is built from 14 residues. Trimming stripped 4 bases from V and 1 base from J, with 9 bases between. From germline, CDR1 is MNHNS and CDR2 SASEGT.

The sequencing used PBMCs from the stem cell graft donor, collected from the stem cell graft. V usage is TRBV6-1 and J usage is TRBJ2-3, with D possibly being TRBD2 (6 bases). This receptor was identified in a human donor who donated a stem cell graft to a child with acute lymphoblastic leukemia. DNA for the CDR3: TGTGCCAGCAGTGGACTAGTGGGCACAGATACGCAGTATTTT. This sequence encodes CASSGLVGTDTQYF.